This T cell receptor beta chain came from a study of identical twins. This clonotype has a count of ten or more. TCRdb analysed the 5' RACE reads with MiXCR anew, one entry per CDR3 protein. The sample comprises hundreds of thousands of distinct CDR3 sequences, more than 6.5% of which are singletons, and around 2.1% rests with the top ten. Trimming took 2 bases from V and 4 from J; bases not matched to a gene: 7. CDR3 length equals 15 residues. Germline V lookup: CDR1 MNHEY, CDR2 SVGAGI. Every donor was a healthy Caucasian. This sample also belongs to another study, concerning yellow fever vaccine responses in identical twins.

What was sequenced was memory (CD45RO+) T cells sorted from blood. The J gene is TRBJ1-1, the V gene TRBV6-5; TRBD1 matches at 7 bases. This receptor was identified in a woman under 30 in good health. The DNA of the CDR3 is TGTGCCAGCAGTTACAAGGGGGCAGGGAGCACTGAAGCTTTCTTT. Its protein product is CASSYKGAGSTEAFF.